This TCR beta chain was identified during a study of monozygotic twins with inflammatory bowel disease. Findings and limits, study-wide: Cells of different T cell subtypes could not be told apart.

As for this clonotype: No antigen is known for it.

Germline CDR1 and CDR2: KGHSH and LQKENI. This CDR3 has 16 residues. TCRdb re-called the 5' RACE reads and gives one entry per CDR3 protein, without DNA. The sample's table shows 350,000 to 550,000 distinct CDR3 sequences. Sequenced material: blood. The origin of this receptor is a human donor with ulcerative colitis or Crohn's disease, or a healthy co-twin of an affected twin (not recorded which). This chain uses TRBV18 with TRBJ2-3; as DNA is missing, the TRBD1 call by TCRdb cannot be tested. The CDR3 reads CASSPLGGGALDTQYF.